Included here is one TCR beta chain sequence, with context. This clone has only a few counts. No cognate antigen has been identified for it. Per-nucleotide qualities are absent, and no much larger clonotype sits a single base away. CDR1 is given as ENHRY and CDR2 as SYGVKD, both from the germline V gene. The V end loses 3 bases and the J end loses 3 bases, and a stretch of 11 bases separates them. Taken from cysteine to phenylalanine, the CDR3 has 14 residues. Only CDR3 DNA is held: 42 bases, read in frame from base 1. The sample belongs to a study of shared T cell receptors in the human thymus (dated by TCRdb to the early 2020s). Regarding the study in general: The study examined how the human thymus generates shared, self-reactive T-cell receptor alpha chains.

The receptor library was made with the immunoSEQ multiplex PCR assay. Not all clones reach the TCRdb copy of this immuneACCESS table, which keeps in-frame sequences only. Checked studies attribute under half of the gap to unresolved V genes and leave the rest unexplained. The sample table holds just under 550,000 clones, of which approximately 78% were seen once. More than 0.01% of the sample belongs to the ten largest clones. These data were also filed under a second study, of human thymus T cells. In that second paper, the authors write: Donors were immunologically healthy infants undergoing open corrective cardiac surgery for congenital heart defects in Finland. The thymus tissue came from surgical resects taken out during corrective cardiac surgery. Both the thymic and the peripheral blood repertoires appeared to show biased V and J gene segment usage. The related research reported highly overlapping thymic TCR repertoires among unrelated individuals. TCR alpha and beta repertoires from about 8 infant thymus samples and four related peripheral blood samples were characterized in the study. Donor ages ranged from about 6 to 244 days, and the cohort comprised six male and a couple of female infants. After being mechanically released from the tissue, thymocytes were kept at -70 degrees C in pellets of roughly 9.5-32 million cells. A QIAsymphony instrument was used to extract genomic DNA from the frozen cell pellets. The immunoSEQ multiplex PCR assay was used to amplify the TCRB and TCRAD loci from a standardized amount of quality-controlled genomic DNA. Amplicons spanned the V(D)J region at a length sufficient to cover the CDR3 and identify V and J genes. Amplicon sequencing was performed on an Illumina platform through the commercial immunoSEQ service. Primer bias and sequencing errors were corrected using previously described methods, and TCRAD and TCRB definitions followed the IMGT database. immunoSEQ Analyzer 3.0 and VDJTools were used for repertoire analysis, which covered basic statistics, V/J segment usage, diversity estimates, rarefaction and pairwise overlap. To estimate diversity, the Chao1, ChaoE, Efron-Thisted, Shannon and inverse Simpson indices were applied, and diversity was also estimated on datasets down-sampled to the smallest sample. Repertoire overlap used strict matching of CDR3 nucleotide sequence, V gene and J gene, with Jaccard-based multidimensional scaling clustering. On average, roughly 810,000 unique TCRB clonotypes were obtained from thymus samples, compared with 65,000 to 90,000 from blood samples.

The clonotype comes from a boy younger than two with a congenital heart defect. Donor details come from another sample of the same person, matched by shared clones. In this chain, TRBV10-3 is recombined with TRBJ1-1, and the D gene may be TRBD1, 5 bases matching. The sequencing input was thymocytes. The nucleotide sequence is TGTGCCATCAGTGAAAGGGACTCAGACACTGAAGCTTTCTTT. This is translated as CAISERDSDTEAFF.